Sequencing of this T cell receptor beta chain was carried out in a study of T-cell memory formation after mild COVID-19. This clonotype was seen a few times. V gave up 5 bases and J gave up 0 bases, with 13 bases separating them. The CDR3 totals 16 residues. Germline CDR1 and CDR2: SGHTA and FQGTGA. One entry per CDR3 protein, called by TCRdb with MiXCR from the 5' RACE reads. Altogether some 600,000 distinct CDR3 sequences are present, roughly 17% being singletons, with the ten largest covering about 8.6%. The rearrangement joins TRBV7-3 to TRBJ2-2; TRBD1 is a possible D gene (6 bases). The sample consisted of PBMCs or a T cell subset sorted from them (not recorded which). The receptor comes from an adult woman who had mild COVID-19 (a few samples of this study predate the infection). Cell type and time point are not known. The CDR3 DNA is TGTGCCAGCAGCCTACAGGGACGGACGAACACCGGGGAGCTGTTTTTT. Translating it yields CASSLQGRTNTGELFF.